This T cell receptor beta chain came from a study of T-cell memory formation after mild COVID-19. Study-wide background: Clusters of TCRs were largely donor specific.

After removal of 0 bases from V and 5 bases from J, the junction contained 9 bases not matched to a gene. Germline assignment: CDR1 DFQATT and CDR2 SNEGSKA (reference sequence). The CDR3 runs to 15 residues. This clonotype came up many times. Antigen unknown. Study results and limitations: Clonal second-wave expansions that peaked on day 37 had unconfirmed SARS-CoV-2 specificity.

TCRdb reprocessed the 5' RACE reads with MiXCR, giving one entry per CDR3 protein. Among about half a million distinct CDR3 sequences listed, around a sixth were seen once. Sequenced: PBMCs or a T cell subset sorted from them (not recorded which). This clonotype was sampled from an adult woman who had mild COVID-19 (a few samples of this study predate the infection). Cell type and time point are not known. The rearrangement links TRBV20-1 to TRBJ1-2, with TRBD1 matching over 7 bases. CDR3 sequence (DNA): TGCAGTGCTAGAGATATGGGACAGAGCCCGTATGGCTACACCTTC. Translating it yields CSARDMGQSPYGYTF.